These 3 T cell receptor beta chains were sequenced from one sample in a study of T-cell reconstitution after alpha-beta-depleted transplantation in children. Unique molecular identifiers were used to barcode this TCRbeta library. MiXCR was run by TCRdb on the PCR reads, yielding one entry per CDR3 protein. The sample has under 450,000 distinct CDR3 sequences; roughly 14% are singletons. The sequencing here drew on PBMCs, taken from the stem cell graft. Receptors were obtained from a human donor who donated a stem cell graft to a child with Fanconi anemia.

V is TRBV28 and J is TRBJ1-3; D uncertain. Trimming left V 8 bases short and J 0 bases short, with 11 bases between. Germline-derived CDR1 and CDR2 are MDHEN and SYDVKM. CDR3 length equals 14 residues. This chain's CDR3 is CASGEKYSGNTIYF. The CDR3 nucleotides are TGTGCCAGCGGGGAGAAGTACTCTGGAAACACCATATATTTT.

This clonotype was counted a few times. The chain joins TRBV5-1 to TRBJ1-2; D not certain. With 2 bases removed from V and 7 bases from J, the gap between germline ends came to 15 bases. Germline V gene sequence: CDR1 SGHRS, CDR2 YFSETQ. This CDR3 is built from 14 residues. This CDR3 reads CASSFSGQTSGYTF. The CDR3 DNA is TGCGCCAGCAGCTTCTCAGGTCAGACGAGTGGCTACACCTTC.

The gene calls are TRBV18 and TRBJ1-2; perhaps TRBD1 as D (6 bases). CDR1 and CDR2 from the germline V gene are KGHSH and LQKENI. This CDR3 region has 16 residues. Trimming removed 2 bases at V and 6 bases at J, with 19 bases between. The CDR3 protein is CASSPVTTGAKNGYTF. The CDR3, as DNA: TGTGCCAGCTCACCAGTCACGACAGGCGCTAAAAATGGCTACACCTTC. The variable domain in full, completed from reference TRBV18 and TRBJ1-2, reads NAGVMQNPRHLVRRRGQEARLRCSPMKGHSHVYWYRQLPEEGLKFMVYLQKENIIDESGMPKERFSAEFPKEGPSILRIQQVVRGDSAAYFCASSPVTTGAKNGYTFGSGTRLTVV.